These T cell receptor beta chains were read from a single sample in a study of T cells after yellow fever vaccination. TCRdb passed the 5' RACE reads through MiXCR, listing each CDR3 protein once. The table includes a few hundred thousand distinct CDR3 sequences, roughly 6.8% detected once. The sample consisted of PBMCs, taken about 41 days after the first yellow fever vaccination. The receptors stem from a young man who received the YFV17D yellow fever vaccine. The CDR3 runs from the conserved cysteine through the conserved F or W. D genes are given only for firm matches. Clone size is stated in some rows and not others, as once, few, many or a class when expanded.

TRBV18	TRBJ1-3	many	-	TGTGCCAGCTCACCACTTTCGACACGCTCTGGAAACACCATATATTTT	CASSPLSTRSGNTIYF
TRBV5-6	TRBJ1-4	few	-	TGTGCCAGCAGCAGACGGGCTGCAACTAATGAAAAACTGTTTTTT	CASSRRAATNEKLFF
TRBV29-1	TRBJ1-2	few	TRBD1	TGCAGCGCCGGAGGACAGGGAGTTTATGGCTACACCTTC	CSAGGQGVYGYTF
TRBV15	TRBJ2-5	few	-	TGTGCCACCAGCAGAGGGGGTGAGGAAGAGACCCAGTACTTC	CATSRGGEEETQYF
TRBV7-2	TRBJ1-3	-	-	TGTGCCAGCAGCTTATTGGGAACCTCTGGAAACACCATATATTTT	CASSLLGTSGNTIYF
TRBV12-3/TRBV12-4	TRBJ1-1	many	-	TGTGCCAGCAGTCATTCGAACACTGAAGCTTTCTTT	CASSHSNTEAFF
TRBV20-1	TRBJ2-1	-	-	TGCAGTGCTTCGCCCCGCGGAAGGTTGAACAATGAGCAGTTCTTC	CSASPRGRLNNEQFF
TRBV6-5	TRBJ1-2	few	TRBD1	TGTGCCAGCAGTTACCCCGGACAGGGGGAACGCTACACCTTC	CASSYPGQGERYTF
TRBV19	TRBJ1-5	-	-	TGTGCCAGTACCTCCCCGAGGGGAGGGGTAGGTCAGCCCCAGCATTTT	CASTSPRGGVGQPQHF
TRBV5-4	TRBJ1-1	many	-	TGTGCCAGCAGACCCGACAGTGACAACACTGAAGCTTTCTTT	CASRPDSDNTEAFF
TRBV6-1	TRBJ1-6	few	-	TGTGCCAGCACCCCGTTCGTGGCAGCGGATTCACCCCTCCACTTT	CASTPFVAADSPLHF
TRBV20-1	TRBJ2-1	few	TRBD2	TGCAGTGCTAGAGATCGGACTAGCGGGTACAATGAGCAGTTCTTC	CSARDRTSGYNEQFF
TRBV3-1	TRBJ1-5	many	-	TGTGCCAGCAGCCCAGCCAGGGATCAGCCCCAGCATTTT	CASSPARDQPQHF
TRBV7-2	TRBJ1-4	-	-	TGTGCCAGCAGCTTAGCCCTCGGGAGGCCAAAACTGTTTTTT	CASSLALGRPKLFF
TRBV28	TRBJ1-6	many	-	TGTGCCAGCACCGATCCCAATTCACCCCTCCACTTT	CASTDPNSPLHF
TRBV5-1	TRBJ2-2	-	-	TGCGCCAGCAGCTTGCCAACTGACCTGGGGGACACCGGGGAGCTGTTTTTT	CASSLPTDLGDTGELFF
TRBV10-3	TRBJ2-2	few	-	TGTGCCATCAGTGAGTCGAAGTGGGGGGGGCGCGACACCGGGGAGCTGTTTTTT	CAISESKWGGRDTGELFF
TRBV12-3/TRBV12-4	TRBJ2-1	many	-	TGTGCCAGCAGTTTTGGGCGTAGGGGCCTGCATGAGCAGTTCTTC	CASSFGRRGLHEQFF
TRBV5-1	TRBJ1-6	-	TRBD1	TGCGCCAGCAGCTGGGGGACAGGGTCTGTGGCCCTCCACTTT	CASSWGTGSVALHF
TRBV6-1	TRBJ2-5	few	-	TGTGCCACTACGAGAAAAGGGGCCCATCAAGAGACCCAGTACTTC	CATTRKGAHQETQYF
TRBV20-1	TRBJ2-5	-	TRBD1	TGCAGTGTCGAAGGGACAGTCGGACAAGAGACCCAGTACTTC	CSVEGTVGQETQYF
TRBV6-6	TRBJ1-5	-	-	TGTGCCAGCAGCCTTTCCGTCGGACAGCCCCAGCATTTT	CASSLSVGQPQHF
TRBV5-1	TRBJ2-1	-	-	TGCGCCAGCAGCTTGGCCTGGGCGGATAACAATGAGCAGTTCTTC	CASSLAWADNNEQFF
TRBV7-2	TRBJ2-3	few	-	TGTGCCAGCAGCCCAGCTCTCGTGTATGCAGATACGCAGTATTTT	CASSPALVYADTQYF
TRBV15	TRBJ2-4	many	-	TGTGCCACCAGCAGAGATTCCCCCATACTCAGCATTCAGTACTTC	CATSRDSPILSIQYF
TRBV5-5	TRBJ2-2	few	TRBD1	TGTGCCAGCAGCCGCGGGACAGGCGTGACCGGGGAGCTGTTTTTT	CASSRGTGVTGELFF
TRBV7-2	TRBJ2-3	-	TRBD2	TGTGCCAGCAGCCAACCCCCAGCGGGGGGCCGGAGGGATACGCAGTATTTT	CASSQPPAGGRRDTQYF
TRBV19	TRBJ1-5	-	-	TGTGCCAGTAGTATAGGGGGCAGGGACTGGAATCAGCCCCAGCATTTT	CASSIGGRDWNQPQHF
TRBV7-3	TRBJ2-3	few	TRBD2	TGTGCCAGCAGCTTAGGGGGGGGTACGCAGTATTTT	CASSLGGGTQYF
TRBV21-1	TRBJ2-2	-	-	TGTGCCAGCAGCAGGCGTAAGGTGAACACCGGGGAGCTGTTTTTT	CASSRRKVNTGELFF
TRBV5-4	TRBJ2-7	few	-	TGTGCCAGCAGCTTTGGGGGGAATTCCTACGAGCAGTACTTC	CASSFGGNSYEQYF
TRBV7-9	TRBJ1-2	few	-	TGTGCCAGCAGCTCTACGGTGGGGAACTATGGCTACACCTTC	CASSSTVGNYGYTF
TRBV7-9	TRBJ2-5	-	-	TGTGCCAGCAGCCATAACAGGGAGGCCAAAGAGACCCAGTACTTC	CASSHNREAKETQYF